This T cell receptor beta chain was profiled in a study of blood T cell repertoires in COVID-19. CDR3 length: 15 amino acids. Sequencing was performed with immunoSEQ multiplex PCR; in TCRdb, only in-frame clones are kept and a portion is missing. The top ten hold 7.2% of the sample, which has some 320,000 clones, approximately 85% seen once. The sample comprised peripheral blood. The chain uses TRBV21-1 and TRBJ1-1. TRBV21-1 is flagged as a pseudogene. The clonotype comes from a human donor in a cohort sampled during active COVID-19. CDR3 region: CASSKVRFRGTEAFF. The CDR3 DNA is TGTGCCAGCAGCAAAGTCAGGTTTCGGGGCACTGAAGCTTTCTTT.